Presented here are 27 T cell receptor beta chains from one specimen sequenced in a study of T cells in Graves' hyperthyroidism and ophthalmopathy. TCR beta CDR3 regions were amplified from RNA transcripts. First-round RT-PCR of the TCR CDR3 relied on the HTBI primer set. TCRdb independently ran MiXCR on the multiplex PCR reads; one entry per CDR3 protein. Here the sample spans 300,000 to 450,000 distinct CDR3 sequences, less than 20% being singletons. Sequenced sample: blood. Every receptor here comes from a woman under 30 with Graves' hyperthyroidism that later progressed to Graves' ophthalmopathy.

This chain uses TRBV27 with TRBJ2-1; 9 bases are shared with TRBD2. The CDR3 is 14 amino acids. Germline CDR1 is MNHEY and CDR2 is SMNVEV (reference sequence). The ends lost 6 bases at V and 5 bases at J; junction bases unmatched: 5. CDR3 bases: TGTGCCAGCAGGGGAAGGACTAGCGACAATGAGCAGTTCTTC. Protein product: CASRGRTSDNEQFF.

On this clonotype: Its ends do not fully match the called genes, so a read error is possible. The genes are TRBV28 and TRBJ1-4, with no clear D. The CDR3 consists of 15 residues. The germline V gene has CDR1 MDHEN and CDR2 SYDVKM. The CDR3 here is CASSPWSATNQKPSF. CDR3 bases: TGTGCCAGCAGTCCTTGGTCTGCAACTAATCAAAAACCGTCTTTT.

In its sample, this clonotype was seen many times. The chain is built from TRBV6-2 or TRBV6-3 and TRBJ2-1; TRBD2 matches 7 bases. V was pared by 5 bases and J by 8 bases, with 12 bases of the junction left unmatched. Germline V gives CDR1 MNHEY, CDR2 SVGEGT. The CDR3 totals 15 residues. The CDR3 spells CASSGPGGTMHEQFF. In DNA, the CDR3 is TGTGCCAGCAGTGGTCCGGGAGGTACGATGCATGAGCAGTTCTTC.

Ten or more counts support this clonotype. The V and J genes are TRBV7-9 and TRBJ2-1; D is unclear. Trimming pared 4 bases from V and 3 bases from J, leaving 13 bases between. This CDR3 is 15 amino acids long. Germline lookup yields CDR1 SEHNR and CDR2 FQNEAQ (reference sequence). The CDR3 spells CASSSTAHRYNEQFF. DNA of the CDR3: TGTGCCAGCAGCTCTACCGCCCACCGCTACAATGAGCAGTTCTTC.

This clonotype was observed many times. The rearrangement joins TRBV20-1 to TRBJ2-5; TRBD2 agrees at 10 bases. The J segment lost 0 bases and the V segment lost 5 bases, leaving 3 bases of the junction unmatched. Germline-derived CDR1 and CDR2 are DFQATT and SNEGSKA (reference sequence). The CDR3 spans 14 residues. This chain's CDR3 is CSASSGSYQETQYF. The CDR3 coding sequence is TGCAGTGCTTCTAGCGGGAGTTACCAAGAGACCCAGTACTTC.

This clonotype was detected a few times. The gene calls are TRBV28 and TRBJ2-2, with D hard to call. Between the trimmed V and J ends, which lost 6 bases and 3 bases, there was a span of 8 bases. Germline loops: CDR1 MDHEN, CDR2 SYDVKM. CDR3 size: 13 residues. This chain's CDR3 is CASRSHDTGELFF. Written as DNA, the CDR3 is TGTGCCAGCAGGTCACATGACACCGGGGAGCTGTTTTTT.

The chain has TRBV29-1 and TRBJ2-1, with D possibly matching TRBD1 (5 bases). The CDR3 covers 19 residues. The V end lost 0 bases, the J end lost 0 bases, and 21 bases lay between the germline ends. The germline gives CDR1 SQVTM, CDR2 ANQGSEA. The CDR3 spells CSVEDTPNMEQGSYNEQFF. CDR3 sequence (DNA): TGCAGCGTTGAAGATACCCCAAACATGGAGCAGGGCTCCTACAATGAGCAGTTCTTC.

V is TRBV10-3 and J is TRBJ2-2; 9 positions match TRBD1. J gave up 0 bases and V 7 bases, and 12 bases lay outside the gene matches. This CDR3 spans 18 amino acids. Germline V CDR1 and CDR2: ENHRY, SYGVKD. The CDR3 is CAIMRDRAGSPNTGELFF. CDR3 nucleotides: TGTGCCATCATGAGGGACAGGGCGGGATCTCCGAACACCGGGGAGCTGTTTTTT.

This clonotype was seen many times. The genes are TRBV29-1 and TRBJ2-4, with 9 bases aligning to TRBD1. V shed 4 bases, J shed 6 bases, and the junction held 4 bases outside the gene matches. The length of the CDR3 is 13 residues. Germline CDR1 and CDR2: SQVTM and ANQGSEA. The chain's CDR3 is CSVGGTGRNIQYF. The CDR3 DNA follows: TGCAGCGTTGGGGGGACAGGGAGAAACATTCAGTACTTC. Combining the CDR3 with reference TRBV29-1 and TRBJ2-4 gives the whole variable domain SAVISQKPSRDICQRGTSLTIQCQVDSQVTMMFWYRQQPGQSLTLIATANQGSEATYESGFVIDKFPISRPNLTFSTLTVSNMSPEDSSIYLCSVGGTGRNIQYFGAGTRLSVL.

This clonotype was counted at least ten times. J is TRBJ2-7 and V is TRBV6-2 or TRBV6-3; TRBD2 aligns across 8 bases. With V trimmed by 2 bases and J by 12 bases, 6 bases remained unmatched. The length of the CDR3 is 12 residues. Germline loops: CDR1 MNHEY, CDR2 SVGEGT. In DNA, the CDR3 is TGTGCCAGCAGTTACCTAGCGGGTGAGACGTACTTC. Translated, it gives CASSYLAGETYF.

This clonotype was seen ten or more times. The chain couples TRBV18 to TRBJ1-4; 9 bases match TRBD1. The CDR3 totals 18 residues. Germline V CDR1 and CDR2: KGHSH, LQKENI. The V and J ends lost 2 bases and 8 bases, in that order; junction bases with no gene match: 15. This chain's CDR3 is CASSPFAGPGQGSEKLFF. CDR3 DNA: TGTGCCAGCTCACCATTTGCCGGACCGGGACAGGGAAGCGAAAAACTGTTTTTT. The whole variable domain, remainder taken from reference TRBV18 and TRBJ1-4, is NAGVMQNPRHLVRRRGQEARLRCSPMKGHSHVYWYRQLPEEGLKFMVYLQKENIIDESGMPKERFSAEFPKEGPSILRIQQVVRGDSAAYFCASSPFAGPGQGSEKLFFGSGTQLSVL.

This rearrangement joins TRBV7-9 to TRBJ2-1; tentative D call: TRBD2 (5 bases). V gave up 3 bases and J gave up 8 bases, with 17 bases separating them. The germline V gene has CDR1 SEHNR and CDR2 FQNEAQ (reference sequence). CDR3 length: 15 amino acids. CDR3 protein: CASSFLGLDLDEQFF. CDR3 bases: TGTGCCAGCAGCTTCCTCGGACTGGACTTGGATGAGCAGTTCTTC. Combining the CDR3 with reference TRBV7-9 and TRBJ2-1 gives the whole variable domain DTGVSQNPRHKITKRGQNVTFRCDPISEHNRLYWYRQTLGQGPEFLTYFQNEAQLEKSRLLSDRFSAERPKGSFSTLEIQRTEQGDSAMYLCASSFLGLDLDEQFFGPGTRLTVL.

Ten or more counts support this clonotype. The CDR3 region has the DNA TGTGCCAGCAGTTTAGGACTCGGACGGGCTAGCACAGATACGCAGTATTTT. Translated, it gives CASSLGLGRASTDTQYF. The rearrangement joins TRBV27 to TRBJ2-3; D is possibly TRBD2 (5 bases). This CDR3 is 17 amino acids long. Germline V gene lookup returns CDR1 MNHEY and CDR2 SMNVEV (reference sequence). The V gene lost 2 bases and the J gene lost 0 bases, with 15 bases spanning the gap.

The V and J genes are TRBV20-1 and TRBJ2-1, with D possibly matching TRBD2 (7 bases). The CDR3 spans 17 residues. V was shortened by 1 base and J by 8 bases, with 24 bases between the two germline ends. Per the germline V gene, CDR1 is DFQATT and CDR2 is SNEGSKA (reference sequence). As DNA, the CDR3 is TGCAGTGCTAGAGTCCCCTATTGGGGGGAGGGGGGGCATGAGCAGTTCTTC. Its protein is CSARVPYWGEGGHEQFF.

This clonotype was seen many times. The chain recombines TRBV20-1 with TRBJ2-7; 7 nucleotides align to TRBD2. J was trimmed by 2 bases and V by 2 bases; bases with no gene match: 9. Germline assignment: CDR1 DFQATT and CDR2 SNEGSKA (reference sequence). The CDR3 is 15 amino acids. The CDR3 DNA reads TGCAGTGCTAGACGCCCGGGGAGCGGGACCTACGAGCAGTACTTC. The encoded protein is CSARRPGSGTYEQYF.

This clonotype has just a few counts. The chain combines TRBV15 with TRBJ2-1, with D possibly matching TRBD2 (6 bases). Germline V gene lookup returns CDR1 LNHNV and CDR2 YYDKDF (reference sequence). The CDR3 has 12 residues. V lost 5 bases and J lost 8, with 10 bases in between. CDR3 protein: CATSHGGDEQFF. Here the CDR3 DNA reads TGTGCCACCAGCCACGGGGGAGATGAGCAGTTCTTC.

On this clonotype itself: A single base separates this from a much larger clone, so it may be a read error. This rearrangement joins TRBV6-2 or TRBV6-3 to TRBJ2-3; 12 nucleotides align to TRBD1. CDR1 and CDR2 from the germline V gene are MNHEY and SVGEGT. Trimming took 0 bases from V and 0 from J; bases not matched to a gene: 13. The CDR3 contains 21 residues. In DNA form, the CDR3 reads TGTGCCAGCAGTTACTCAAGATACACCGGGACAGGGGGCCCTAGCACAGATACGCAGTATTTT. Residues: CASSYSRYTGTGGPSTDTQYF.

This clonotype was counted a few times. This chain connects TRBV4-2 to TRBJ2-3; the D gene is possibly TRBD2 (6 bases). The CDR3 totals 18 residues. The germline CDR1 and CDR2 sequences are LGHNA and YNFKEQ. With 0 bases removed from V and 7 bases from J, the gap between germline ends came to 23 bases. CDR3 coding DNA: TGTGCCAGCAGCCAAGATGAGGTTTCAGCGGGCCCAAGGAATACGCAGTATTTT. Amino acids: CASSQDEVSAGPRNTQYF.

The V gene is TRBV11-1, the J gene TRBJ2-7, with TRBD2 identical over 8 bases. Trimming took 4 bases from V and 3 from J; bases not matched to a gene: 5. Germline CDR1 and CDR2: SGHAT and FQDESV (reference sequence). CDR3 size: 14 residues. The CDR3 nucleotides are TGTGCCAGCAGCTCCTTCGCGGGAGGCTACGAGCAGTACTTC. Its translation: CASSSFAGGYEQYF. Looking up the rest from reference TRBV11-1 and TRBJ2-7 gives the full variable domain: EAEVAQSPRYKITEKSQAVAFWCDPISGHATLYWYRQILGQGPELLVQFQDESVVDDSQLPKDRFSAERLKGVDSTLKIQPAELGDSAMYLCASSSFAGGYEQYFGPGTRLTVT.

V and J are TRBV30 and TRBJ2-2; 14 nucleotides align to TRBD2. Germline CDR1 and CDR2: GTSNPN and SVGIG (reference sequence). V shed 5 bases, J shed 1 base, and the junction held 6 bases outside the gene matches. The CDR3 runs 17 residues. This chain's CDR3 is CAWSGTSGSENTGELFF. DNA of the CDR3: TGTGCCTGGTCCGGGACTAGCGGGAGCGAGAACACCGGGGAGCTGTTTTTT.

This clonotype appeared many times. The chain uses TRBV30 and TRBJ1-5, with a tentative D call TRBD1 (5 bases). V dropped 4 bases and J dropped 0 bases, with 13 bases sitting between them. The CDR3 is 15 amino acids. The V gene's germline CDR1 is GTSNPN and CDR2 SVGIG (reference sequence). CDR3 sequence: CAWKRAGYSNQPQHF. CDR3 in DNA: TGTGCCTGGAAGAGGGCAGGGTATAGCAATCAGCCCCAGCATTTT.

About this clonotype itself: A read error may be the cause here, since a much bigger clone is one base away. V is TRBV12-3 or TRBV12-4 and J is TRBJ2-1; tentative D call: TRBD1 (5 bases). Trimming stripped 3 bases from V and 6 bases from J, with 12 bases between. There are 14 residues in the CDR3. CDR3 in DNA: TGTGCCAGCAGTTTCAGGGCTTACTGCAATGAGCAGTTCTTC. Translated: CASSFRAYCNEQFF.

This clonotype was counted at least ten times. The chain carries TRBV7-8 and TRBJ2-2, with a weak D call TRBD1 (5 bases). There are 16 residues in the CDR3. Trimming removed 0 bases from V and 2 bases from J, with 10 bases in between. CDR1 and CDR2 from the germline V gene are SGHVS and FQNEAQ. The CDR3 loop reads CASSLATTANTGELFF. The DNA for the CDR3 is TGTGCCAGCAGCTTAGCCACGACAGCCAACACCGGGGAGCTGTTTTTT. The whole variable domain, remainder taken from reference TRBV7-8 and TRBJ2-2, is GAGVSQSPRYKVAKRGQDVALRCDPISGHVSLFWYQQALGQGPEFLTYFQNEAQLDKSGLPSDRFFAERPEGSVSTLKIQRTQQEDSAVYLCASSLATTANTGELFFGEGSRLTVL.

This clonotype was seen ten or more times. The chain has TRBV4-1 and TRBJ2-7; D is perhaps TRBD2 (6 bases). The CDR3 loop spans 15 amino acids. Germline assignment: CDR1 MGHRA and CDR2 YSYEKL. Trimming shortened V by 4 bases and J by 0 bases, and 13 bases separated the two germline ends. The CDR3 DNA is TGCGCCAGCAGCCCGTCCCGGGGGAACTCCTACGAGCAGTACTTC. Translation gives CASSPSRGNSYEQYF.

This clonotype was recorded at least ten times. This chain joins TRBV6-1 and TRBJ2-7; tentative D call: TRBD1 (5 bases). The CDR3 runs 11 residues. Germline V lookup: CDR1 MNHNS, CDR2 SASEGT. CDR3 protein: CRADKVYEQYF. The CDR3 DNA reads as TGTCGGGCGGACAAGGTTTACGAGCAGTACTTC.

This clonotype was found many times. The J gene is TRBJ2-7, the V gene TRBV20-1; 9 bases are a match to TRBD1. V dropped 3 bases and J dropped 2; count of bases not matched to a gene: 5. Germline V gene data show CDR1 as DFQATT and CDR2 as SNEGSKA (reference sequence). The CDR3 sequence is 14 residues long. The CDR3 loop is CSARTGTGTYEQYF. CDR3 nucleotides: TGCAGTGCTAGGACCGGGACAGGGACCTACGAGCAGTACTTC.

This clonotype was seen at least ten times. CDR3 sequence: CASSVFQERDQPQHF. CDR3 sequence (DNA): TGTGCCAGCAGCGTATTTCAGGAAAGAGATCAGCCCCAGCATTTT. The chain uses TRBV7-2 and TRBJ1-5, with D uncertain. Germline V gene lookup returns CDR1 SGHTA and CDR2 FQGNSA. The CDR3 runs 15 residues. Deletions cut 5 bases from V and 5 bases from J, with 16 bases between.